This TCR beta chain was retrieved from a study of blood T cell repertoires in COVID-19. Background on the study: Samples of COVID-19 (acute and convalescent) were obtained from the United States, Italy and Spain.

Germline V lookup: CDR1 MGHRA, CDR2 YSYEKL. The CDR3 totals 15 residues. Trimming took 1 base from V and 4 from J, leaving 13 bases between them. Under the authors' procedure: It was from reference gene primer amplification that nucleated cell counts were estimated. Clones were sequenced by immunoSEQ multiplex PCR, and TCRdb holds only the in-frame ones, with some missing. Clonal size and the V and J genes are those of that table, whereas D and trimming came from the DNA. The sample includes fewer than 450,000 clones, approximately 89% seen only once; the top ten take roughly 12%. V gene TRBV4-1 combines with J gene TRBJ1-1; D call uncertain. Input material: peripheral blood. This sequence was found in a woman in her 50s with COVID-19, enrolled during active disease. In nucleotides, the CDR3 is TGCGCCAGCAGCCAAGTGAGCGGGTTAAGCACTGAAGCTTTCTTT. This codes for CASSQVSGLSTEAFF.